The 19 T cell receptor beta chains below were found in one sample sequenced in a study of T cells in localized non-small cell lung cancer. Sequencing used immunoSEQ multiplex PCR; TCRdb keeps in-frame clones, though not all of them. The table includes about 33,000 clones, about 90% detected once. The source was peripheral blood, collected before any cancer treatment. These receptors all stem from a man aged 40-75 years with stage I lung adenocarcinoma.

This clone appeared a single time. The V call is TRBV30, the J call TRBJ2-1; D not resolved. Germline CDR1 and CDR2: GTSNPN and SVGIG (reference sequence). This CDR3 spans 16 amino acids. Trimming removed 3 bases from V and 4 bases from J, with 19 bases in between. The CDR3 loop is CAWSPLGKGGYNEQFF. The CDR3 DNA reads TGTGCCTGGAGCCCATTGGGCAAAGGCGGTTACAATGAGCAGTTCTTC.

J is TRBJ1-4 and V is TRBV14; D might be TRBD1 (6 bases). Germline assignment: CDR1 SGHDN and CDR2 FVKESK. The V and J ends lost 2 bases and 2 bases respectively, with 9 bases between them. This CDR3 has 15 amino acids. The CDR3 DNA follows: TGTGCCAGCAGCCAATTCAGGGGCACTAATGAAAAACTGTTTTTT. It is translated as CASSQFRGTNEKLFF.

The J gene is TRBJ2-1, the V gene TRBV30, with D perhaps TRBD2 (6 bases). CDR1 is GTSNPN, CDR2 SVGIG, per germline (reference sequence). The V end lost 1 base, the J end lost 2 bases, and 9 bases lay between the germline ends. The CDR3 is 14 residues long. The CDR3 spells CAWSAAGTYNEQFF. The DNA of the CDR3 is TGTGCCTGGAGTGCGGCGGGAACCTACAATGAGCAGTTCTTC.

This chain links TRBV6-5 with TRBJ1-1; no reliable D call. The CDR3 is 14 residues long. The V end was cut by 6 bases, the J end by 5 bases, with 16 bases between. Per germline, CDR1 MNHEY and CDR2 SVGAGI. CDR3 amino acids: CASREESGSTEAFF. The DNA for the CDR3 is TGTGCCAGCAGGGAGGAGAGTGGAAGTACTGAAGCTTTCTTT.

The chain is built from TRBV4-1 and TRBJ1-1; possible D gene TRBD1, 6 bases. CDR3 length equals 15 residues. V was shortened by 1 base and J by 1 base, with 10 bases between the two germline ends. Germline lookup yields CDR1 MGHRA and CDR2 YSYEKL. Written as DNA, the CDR3 is TGCGCCAGCAGCCAAGGGGGACACCCGAACACTGAAGCTTTCTTT. Its translation: CASSQGGHPNTEAFF.

The chain carries TRBV4-1 and TRBJ1-2; 8 bases agree with TRBD1. Germline V CDR1 and CDR2: MGHRA, YSYEKL. Trimming cost V 2 bases and J 5 bases; bases outside gene matches: 10. This CDR3 spans 16 amino acids. In nucleotides, the CDR3 is TGCGCCAGCAGCCAACTAGGACAGGGAGGGGGGTATGGCTACACCTTC. The encoded protein is CASSQLGQGGGYGYTF.

This rearrangement joins TRBV7-2 to TRBJ1-4; TRBD1 agrees at 7 bases. The CDR3 has 16 residues. Per the germline V gene, CDR1 is SGHTA and CDR2 is FQGNSA. With V trimmed by 4 bases and J by 7 bases, 12 bases remained unmatched. The CDR3 here is CASSSRGPLGGEKLFF. The CDR3 coding sequence is TGTGCCAGCAGCTCGAGGGGGCCCCTAGGGGGTGAAAAACTGTTTTTT.

CDR3 bases: TGTGCCAGCAGCTTGTTTCTGGGTTCCCGGATAGATACGCAGTATTTT. Its translation: CASSLFLGSRIDTQYF. The chain couples TRBV5-5 to TRBJ2-3; D uncertain. The V end was cut by 1 base, the J end by 5 bases, with 17 bases between. Germline V gene data show CDR1 as SGHKS and CDR2 as YYEKEE (reference sequence). The CDR3 is 16 amino acids.

The chain employs TRBV9 and TRBJ2-1; TRBD2 agrees at 11 bases. Germline V gives CDR1 SGDLS, CDR2 YYNGEE. Trimming at V came to 2 bases and at J to 2 bases, leaving 3 bases not matched to a gene. The CDR3 is 16 amino acids. The CDR3 reads CASSVLAGGAYNEQFF. The CDR3 nucleotides are TGTGCCAGCAGCGTTCTAGCGGGGGGCGCCTACAATGAGCAGTTCTTC.

The rearrangement uses TRBV6-1 and TRBJ2-5; unclear D gene. The V end lost 7 bases, the J end lost 2 bases, and 14 bases lay between the germline ends. The germline CDR1 and CDR2 sequences are MNHNS and SASEGT. This CDR3 has 14 amino acids. The CDR3: CASNSGTSQETQYF. CDR3 bases: TGTGCCAGCAACTCCGGAACGTCTCAAGAGACCCAGTACTTC.

This clone was counted a single time. This chain joins TRBV9 and TRBJ2-5, with TRBD2 matching 7 bases. The CDR3 runs 16 residues. With V trimmed by 0 bases and J by 5 bases, 10 bases remained unmatched. Germline V lookup: CDR1 SGDLS, CDR2 YYNGEE. In DNA, the CDR3 is TGTGCCAGCAGCGTAGCGGAAAGAGTACTAGCGGAGACCCAGTACTTC. Amino acid sequence: CASSVAERVLAETQYF.

This clone has more than one count but fewer than ten. This chain uses TRBV29-1 with TRBJ1-2; the D gene is possibly TRBD1 (5 bases). CDR1 and CDR2 (germline): SQVTM, ANQGSEA. This CDR3 is built from 13 residues. V lost 7 bases to trimming and J lost 5 bases, with 17 bases between them. The CDR3 DNA follows: TGCAGCGCCTCTGAGGGGCAGGGTTATGGCTACACCTTC. It specifies CSASEGQGYGYTF.

V gene TRBV5-1 combines with J gene TRBJ1-5; no reliable D call. Trimming removed 4 bases at V and 7 bases at J, with 15 bases between. This CDR3 region has 14 residues. Germline assignment: CDR1 SGHRS and CDR2 YFSETQ. CDR3 bases: TGCGCCAGCAGCATTGACCCCGGAGGGCAGCCCCAGCATTTT. This encodes CASSIDPGGQPQHF.

The J gene is TRBJ1-3, the V gene TRBV6-1; D is perhaps TRBD1 (6 bases). Germline CDR1 and CDR2: MNHNS and SASEGT. The CDR3 extends over 15 amino acids. V lost 6 bases and J lost 3, with 15 bases in between. The CDR3 region is CASRSGGLSGNTIYF. The CDR3 DNA follows: TGTGCCAGCAGAAGCGGGGGGCTAAGTGGAAACACCATATATTTT.

The rearrangement links TRBV9 to TRBJ2-3; 10 bases are a match to TRBD2. The trim removed 0 bases at V and 8 bases at J, leaving 9 bases unmatched. Germline V gives CDR1 SGDLS, CDR2 YYNGEE. This CDR3 has 16 amino acids. CDR3 sequence (DNA): TGTGCCAGCAGCGTAGAGCCAGCGGGGGGGCTGGGTACGCAGTATTTT. Translation: CASSVEPAGGLGTQYF.

V is TRBV19 and J is TRBJ2-7, with D unresolved. The germline V and J ends were trimmed by 11 bases and 3 bases, with 5 bases remaining between them. The germline V gene has CDR1 LNHDA and CDR2 SQIVND (reference sequence). This CDR3 has 9 amino acids. CDR3 in DNA: TGTGCCCGCCGCTACGAGCAGTACTTC. Residues: CARRYEQYF.

The CDR3 region is CASSLRGTNTEAFF. The CDR3 DNA is TGTGCCAGCAGTTTACGGGGGACGAACACTGAAGCTTTCTTT. This chain uses TRBV27 with TRBJ1-1; maybe TRBD1 (5 bases). The V gene's germline CDR1 is MNHEY and CDR2 SMNVEV (reference sequence). Trimming removed 2 bases from V and 1 base from J, with 8 bases in between. The CDR3 loop spans 14 amino acids.

The chain links TRBV7-2 to TRBJ1-3; maybe TRBD1 (6 bases). Germline V lookup: CDR1 SGHTA, CDR2 FQGNSA. The CDR3 totals 16 residues. The V gene lost 4 bases and the J gene lost 3 bases, with 16 bases spanning the gap. CDR3 coding DNA: TGTGCCAGCAGCTCAAATTACAGGGCTTATGGAAACACCATATATTTT. Translating gives CASSSNYRAYGNTIYF.

This rearrangement joins TRBV30 to TRBJ1-6, with TRBD1 as a possible D gene (6 bases). V lost 3 bases and J 7 bases, leaving 25 bases between the germline ends. The CDR3 has 18 amino acids. Germline CDR1 reads GTSNPN; CDR2 reads SVGIG (reference sequence). The CDR3 DNA sequence: TGTGCCTGGAGATACCTCCCCCCGGGGGCGGTGAACAATTCACCCCTCCACTTT. It is translated as CAWRYLPPGAVNNSPLHF.